The clone carrying this T cell receptor (beta chain) was seen ten or more times. The data belong to a study of T-cell reconstitution after alpha-beta-depleted transplantation in children. Germline CDR1 SGHNT, CDR2 YYREEE (reference sequence). Trimming pared 4 bases from V and 0 bases from J, leaving 16 bases between. This CDR3 comprises 16 residues. Using unique molecular identifiers, the investigators prepared the TCRbeta library. TCRdb re-called the PCR reads with MiXCR, one entry per CDR3 protein. There are 80,000 to 95,000 distinct CDR3 sequences in the sample; 6.5% to 8.5% occur only once, and about 7% lies in the top ten.

Sample: PBMCs from the stem cell graft donor, taken from the stem cell graft. The V call is TRBV5-4, the J call TRBJ2-5; TRBD2 is a possible D gene (5 bases). This TCR was recovered from a human donor who donated a stem cell graft to a child with congenital amegakaryocytic thrombocytopenia. DNA of the CDR3: TGTGCCAGCAGCAGTGGTGGCCGAGGGTACCAAGAGACCCAGTACTTC. This sequence encodes CASSSGGRGYQETQYF.